This T cell receptor (beta chain) was sequenced during a study of early T cells in non-severe SARS-CoV-2 infection (dated by TCRdb to the early 2020s). About the study as a whole: Because TCR sequencing was done on bulk RNA from unsorted whole blood, the alpha and beta chains could not be paired.

Libraries were made using 5' RACE. The sequencing machine was a NextSeq 500. In the TCR library protocol, unique molecular identifiers were attached to individual cDNA molecules to correct for PCR bias and sequencing error. Sequencing covered both TCR alpha and beta chains, and within each sample the abundances of alpha and beta sequences were tightly co-correlated. The original pipeline was this. Decombinator V4 was used to annotate TCR sequences for V gene, J gene and CDR3. Expanded TCRs were defined as changing significantly between any two time points under a Poisson model with p below 0.0001. TCR abundances were normalised to the total number of TCRs sequenced in each sample and reported as counts per million. MAIT TCRs were defined by TRAV1-2 paired with TRAJ12, TRAJ20 or TRAJ33, and iNKT TCRs by TRAV10 paired with TRAJ18. VDJdb, accessed 1 November 2021, was searched for CMV, EBV and SARS-CoV-2 annotated TCRs, with TCRs annotated for multiple antigens excluded. TCRdb reprocessing: public reads trimmed at Q25 with fastp, clones called with MiXCR, in-frame beta chains kept. Entries that share a CDR3 protein sequence are merged under the most common genes and DNA. The V and J calls shown here were made by TCRdb, not taken from the authors' results. Here the sample has roughly 48,000 distinct CDR3 sequences; around 7.5% occur a single time. Clones ranked in the top ten supply roughly 8.8% of the sample.

The study was a case-control design nested within a healthcare worker cohort in London, UK, with weekly nasopharyngeal swab PCR tests and blood sampling. Healthcare workers were recruited between 23 and 31 March 2020, during the week of the UK lockdown, and were followed weekly for up to roughly 15 weeks. Study-wide findings and limitations: VDJdb matching was skewed toward anti-spike CD8 responses and likely underestimated virus-specific expansions by missing private and CD4 specificities.

The sample holds many counts of this clonotype. What this receptor recognizes is not known. No qualities accompany the bases; no much larger clone lies one base away. CDR1 SGHDN and CDR2 FVKESK are derived from the germline V gene. The CDR3, cysteine through phenylalanine, is 15 amino acids long. Only the CDR3 portion is preserved as DNA: 45 bases, with reading frame beginning at the first base. V trim: 4 bases; J trim: 2 bases; unmatched bases: 4. The chain uses TRBV14 and TRBJ2-5; TRBD2 fits 10 bases in the junction. This TCR derives from an adult who was a healthcare worker with PCR-confirmed SARS-CoV-2 infection or an uninfected control (not recorded which). The source material was whole blood. The nucleotide sequence reads as follows: TGTGCCAGCAGCCCGGGACTAGCGCATCAAGAGACCCAGTACTTC. It specifies CASSPGLAHQETQYF.